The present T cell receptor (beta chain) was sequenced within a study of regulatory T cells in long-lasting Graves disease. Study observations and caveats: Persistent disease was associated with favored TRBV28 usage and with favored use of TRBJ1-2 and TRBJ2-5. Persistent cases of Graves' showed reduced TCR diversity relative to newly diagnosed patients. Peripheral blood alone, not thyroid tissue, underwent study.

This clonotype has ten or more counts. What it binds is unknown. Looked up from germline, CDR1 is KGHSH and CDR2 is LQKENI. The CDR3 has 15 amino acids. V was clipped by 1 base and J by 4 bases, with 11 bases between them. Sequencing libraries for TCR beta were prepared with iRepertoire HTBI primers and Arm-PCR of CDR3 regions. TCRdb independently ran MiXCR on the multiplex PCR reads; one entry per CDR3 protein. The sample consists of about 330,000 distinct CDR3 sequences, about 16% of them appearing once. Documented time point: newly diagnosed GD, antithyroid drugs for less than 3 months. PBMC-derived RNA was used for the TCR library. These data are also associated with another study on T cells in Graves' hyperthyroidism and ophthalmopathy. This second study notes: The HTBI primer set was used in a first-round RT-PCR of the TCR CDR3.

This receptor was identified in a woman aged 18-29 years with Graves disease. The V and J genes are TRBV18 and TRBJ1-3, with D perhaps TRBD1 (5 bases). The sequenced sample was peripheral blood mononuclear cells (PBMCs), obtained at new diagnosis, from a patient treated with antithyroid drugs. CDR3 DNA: TGTGCCAGCTCACCACAACCGGGGCGAGGAAACACCATATATTTT. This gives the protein CASSPQPGRGNTIYF.